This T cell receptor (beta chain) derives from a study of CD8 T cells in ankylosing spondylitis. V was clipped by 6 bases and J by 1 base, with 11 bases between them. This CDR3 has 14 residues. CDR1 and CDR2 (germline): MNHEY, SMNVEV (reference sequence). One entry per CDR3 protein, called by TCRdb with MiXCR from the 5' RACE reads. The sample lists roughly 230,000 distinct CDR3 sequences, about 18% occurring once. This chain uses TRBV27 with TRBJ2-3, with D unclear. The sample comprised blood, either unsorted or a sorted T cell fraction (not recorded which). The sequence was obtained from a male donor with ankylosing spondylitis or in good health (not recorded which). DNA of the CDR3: TGTGCCAGCAGCGCCCTGCCGGGCACAGATACGCAGTATTTT. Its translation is CASSALPGTDTQYF.